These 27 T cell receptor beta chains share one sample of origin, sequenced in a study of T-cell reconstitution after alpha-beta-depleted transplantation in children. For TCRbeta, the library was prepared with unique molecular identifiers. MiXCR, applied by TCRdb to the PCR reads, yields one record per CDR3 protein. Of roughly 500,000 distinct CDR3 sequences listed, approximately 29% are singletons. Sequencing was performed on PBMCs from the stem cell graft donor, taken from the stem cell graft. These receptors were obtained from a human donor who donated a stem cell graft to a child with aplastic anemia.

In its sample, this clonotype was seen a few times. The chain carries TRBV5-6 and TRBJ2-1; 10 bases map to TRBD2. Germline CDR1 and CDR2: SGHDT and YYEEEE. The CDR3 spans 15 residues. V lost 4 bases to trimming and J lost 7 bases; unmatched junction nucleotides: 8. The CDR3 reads CASSPASGRGNEQFF. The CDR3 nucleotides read TGTGCCAGCAGCCCGGCTAGCGGGAGAGGTAATGAGCAGTTCTTC.

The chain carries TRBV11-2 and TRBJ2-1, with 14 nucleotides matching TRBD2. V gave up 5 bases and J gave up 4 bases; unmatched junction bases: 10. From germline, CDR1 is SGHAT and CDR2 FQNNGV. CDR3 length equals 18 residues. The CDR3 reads CASSTRGGLAGDYNEQFF. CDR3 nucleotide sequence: TGTGCCAGCAGCACTAGAGGGGGACTAGCGGGAGATTACAATGAGCAGTTCTTC.

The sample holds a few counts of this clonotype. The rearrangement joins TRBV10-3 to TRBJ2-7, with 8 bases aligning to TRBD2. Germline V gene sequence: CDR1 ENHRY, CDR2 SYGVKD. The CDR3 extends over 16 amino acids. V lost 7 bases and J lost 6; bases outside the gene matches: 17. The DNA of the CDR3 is TGTGCCATCACCCCCAAGACGGGACTAGGGAGCGCCGAGCAGTACGTC. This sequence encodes CAITPKTGLGSAEQYV.

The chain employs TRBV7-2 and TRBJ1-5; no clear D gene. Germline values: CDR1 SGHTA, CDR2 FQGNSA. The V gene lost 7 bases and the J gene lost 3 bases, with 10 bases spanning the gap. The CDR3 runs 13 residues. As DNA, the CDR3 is TGTGCCAGCACCAATTGGAACAATCAGCCCCAGCATTTT. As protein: CASTNWNNQPQHF.

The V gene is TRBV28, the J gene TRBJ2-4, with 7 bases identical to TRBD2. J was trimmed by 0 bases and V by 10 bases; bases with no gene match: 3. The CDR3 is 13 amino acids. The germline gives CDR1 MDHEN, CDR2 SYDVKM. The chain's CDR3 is CATQREAKNIQYF. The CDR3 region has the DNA TGTGCCACCCAGCGGGAAGCCAAAAACATTCAGTACTTC.

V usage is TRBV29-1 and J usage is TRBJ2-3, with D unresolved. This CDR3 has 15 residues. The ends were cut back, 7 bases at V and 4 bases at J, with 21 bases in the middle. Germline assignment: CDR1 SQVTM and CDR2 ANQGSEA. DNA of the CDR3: TGCAGCGCGGATTGGGGTCCTATTGGGGCAGATACGCAGTATTTT. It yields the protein CSADWGPIGADTQYF.

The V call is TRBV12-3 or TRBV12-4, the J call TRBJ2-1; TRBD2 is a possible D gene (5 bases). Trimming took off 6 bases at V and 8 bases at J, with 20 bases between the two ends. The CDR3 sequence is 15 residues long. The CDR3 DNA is TGTGCCAGCAGCCTGGAGACCCGCACCGGGGATGAGCAGTTCTTC. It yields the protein CASSLETRTGDEQFF.

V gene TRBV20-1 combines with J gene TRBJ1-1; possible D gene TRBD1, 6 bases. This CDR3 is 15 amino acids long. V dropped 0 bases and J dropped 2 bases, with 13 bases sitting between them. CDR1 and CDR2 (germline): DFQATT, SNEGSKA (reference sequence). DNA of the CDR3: TGCAGTGCTAGAGAGGGAGGGACACGAAACACTGAAGCTTTCTTT. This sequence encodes CSAREGGTRNTEAFF.

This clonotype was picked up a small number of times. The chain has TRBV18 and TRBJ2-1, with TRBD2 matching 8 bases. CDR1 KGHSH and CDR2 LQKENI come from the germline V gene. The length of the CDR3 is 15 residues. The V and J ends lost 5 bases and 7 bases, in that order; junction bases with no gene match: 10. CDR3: CASSSSGGGRNEQFF. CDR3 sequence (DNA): TGTGCCAGCTCATCTAGCGGCGGGGGGAGGAATGAGCAGTTCTTC.

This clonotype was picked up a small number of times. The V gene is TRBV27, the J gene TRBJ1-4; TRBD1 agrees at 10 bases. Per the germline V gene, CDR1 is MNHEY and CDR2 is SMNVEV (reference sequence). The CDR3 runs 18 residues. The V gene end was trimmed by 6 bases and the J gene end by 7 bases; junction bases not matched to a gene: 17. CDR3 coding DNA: TGTGCCAGCAGCCATCGCACAGTTACCGGGACAGGGGTTGAAAAACTGTTTTTT. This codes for CASSHRTVTGTGVEKLFF.

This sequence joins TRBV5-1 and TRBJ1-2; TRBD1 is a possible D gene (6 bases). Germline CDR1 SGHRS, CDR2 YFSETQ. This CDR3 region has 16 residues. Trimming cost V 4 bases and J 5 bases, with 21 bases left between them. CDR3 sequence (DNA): TGCGCCAGCAGCCAACAGGGACGGACCAGTACTTATGGCTACACCTTC. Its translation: CASSQQGRTSTYGYTF.

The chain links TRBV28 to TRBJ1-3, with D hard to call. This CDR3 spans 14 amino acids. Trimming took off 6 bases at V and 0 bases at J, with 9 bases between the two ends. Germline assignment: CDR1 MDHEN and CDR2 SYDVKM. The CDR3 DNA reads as TGTGCCAGCAGCTCCCCGGGCTCTGGAAACACCATATATTTT. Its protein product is CASSSPGSGNTIYF.

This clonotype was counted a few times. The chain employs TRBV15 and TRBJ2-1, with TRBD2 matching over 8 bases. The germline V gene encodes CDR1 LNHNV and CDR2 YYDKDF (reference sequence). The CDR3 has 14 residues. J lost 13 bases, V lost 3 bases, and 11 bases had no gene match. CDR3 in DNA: TGTGCCACCAGCAGGAGGTCAGCGGGAGAGCACCAGTTCTTC. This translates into CATSRRSAGEHQFF.

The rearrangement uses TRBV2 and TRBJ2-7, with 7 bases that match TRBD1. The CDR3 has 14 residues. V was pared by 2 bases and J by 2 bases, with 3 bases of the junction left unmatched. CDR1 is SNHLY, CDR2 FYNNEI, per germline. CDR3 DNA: TGTGCCAGCAGTGAACAGGGACAGACCTACGAGCAGTACGTC. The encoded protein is CASSEQGQTYEQYV.

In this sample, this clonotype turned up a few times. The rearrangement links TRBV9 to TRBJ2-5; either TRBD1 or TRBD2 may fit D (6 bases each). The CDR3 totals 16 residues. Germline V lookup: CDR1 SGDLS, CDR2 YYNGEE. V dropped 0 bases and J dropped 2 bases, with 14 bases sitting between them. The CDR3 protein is CASSVALGGLQETQYF. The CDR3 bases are TGTGCCAGCAGCGTAGCTCTGGGGGGCCTTCAAGAGACCCAGTACTTC.

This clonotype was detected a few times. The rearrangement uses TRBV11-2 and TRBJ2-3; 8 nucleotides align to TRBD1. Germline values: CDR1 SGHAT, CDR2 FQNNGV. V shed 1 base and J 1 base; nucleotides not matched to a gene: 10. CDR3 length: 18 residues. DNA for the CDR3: TGTGCCAGCAGCTTAGTAGCCCTAGGGACAGGTGGCACAGATACGCAGTATTTT. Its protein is CASSLVALGTGGTDTQYF.

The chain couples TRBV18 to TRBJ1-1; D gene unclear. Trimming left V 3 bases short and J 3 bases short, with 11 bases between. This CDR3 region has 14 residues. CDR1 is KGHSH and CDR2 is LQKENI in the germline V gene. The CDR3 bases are TGTGCCAGCTCACCCAGCGGGGAACACACTGAAGCTTTCTTT. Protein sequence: CASSPSGEHTEAFF.

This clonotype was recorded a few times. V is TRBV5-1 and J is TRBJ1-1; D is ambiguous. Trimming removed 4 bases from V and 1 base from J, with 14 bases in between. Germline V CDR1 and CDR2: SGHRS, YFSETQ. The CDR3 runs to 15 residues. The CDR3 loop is CASSLEQTQNTEAFF. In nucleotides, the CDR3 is TGCGCCAGCAGCCTGGAGCAAACACAGAACACTGAAGCTTTCTTT. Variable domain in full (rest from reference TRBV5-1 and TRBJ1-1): KAGVTQTPRYLIKTRGQQVTLSCSPISGHRSVSWYQQTPGQGLQFLFEYFSETQRNKGNFPGRFSGRQFSNSRSEMNVSTLELGDSALYLCASSLEQTQNTEAFFGQGTRLTVV.

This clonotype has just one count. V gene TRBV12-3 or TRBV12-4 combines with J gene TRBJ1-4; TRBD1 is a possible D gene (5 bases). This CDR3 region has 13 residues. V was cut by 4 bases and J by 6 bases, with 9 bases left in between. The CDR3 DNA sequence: TGTGCCAGCAGTTCGGGGGAAGATGAAAAACTGTTTTTT. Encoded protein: CASSSGEDEKLFF.

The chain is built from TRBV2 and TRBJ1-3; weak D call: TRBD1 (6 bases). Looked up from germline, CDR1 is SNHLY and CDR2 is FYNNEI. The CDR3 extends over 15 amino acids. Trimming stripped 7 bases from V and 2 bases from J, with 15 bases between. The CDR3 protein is CASIRTGGTGNTIYF. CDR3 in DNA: TGTGCCAGCATTCGAACTGGGGGCACTGGAAACACCATATATTTT.

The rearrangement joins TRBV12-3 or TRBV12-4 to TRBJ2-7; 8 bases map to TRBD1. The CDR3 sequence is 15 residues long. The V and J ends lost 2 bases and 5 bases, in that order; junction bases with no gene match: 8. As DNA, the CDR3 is TGTGCCAGCAGTTTACCCGACAGGGGATGGGACGAGCAGTACTTC. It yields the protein CASSLPDRGWDEQYF.

CDR3 in DNA: TGTGCCAGCAGCCCAGGACTCCAGGGCTACAATGAGCAGTTCTTC. Translating it yields CASSPGLQGYNEQFF. The J gene is TRBJ2-1, the V gene TRBV12-3 or TRBV12-4, with D perhaps given as TRBD1 or TRBD2 (5 bases each). V lost 6 bases, J lost 3 bases, and 15 bases lay in between. The CDR3 loop spans 15 amino acids.

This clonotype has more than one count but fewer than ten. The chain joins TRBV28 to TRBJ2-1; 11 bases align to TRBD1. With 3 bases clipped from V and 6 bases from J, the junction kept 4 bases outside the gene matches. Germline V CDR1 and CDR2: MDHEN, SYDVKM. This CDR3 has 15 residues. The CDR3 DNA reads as TGTGCCAGCAGTTTGAGGGACAGGGGGGGCAATGAGCAGTTCTTC. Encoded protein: CASSLRDRGGNEQFF.

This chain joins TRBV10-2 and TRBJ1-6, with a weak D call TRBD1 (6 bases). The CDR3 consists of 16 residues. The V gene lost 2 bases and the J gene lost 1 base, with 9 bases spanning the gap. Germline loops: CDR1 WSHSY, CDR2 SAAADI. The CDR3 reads CASSEEQGSYNSPLHF. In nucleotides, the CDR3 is TGCGCCAGCAGTGAGGAACAGGGATCCTATAATTCACCCCTCCACTTT.

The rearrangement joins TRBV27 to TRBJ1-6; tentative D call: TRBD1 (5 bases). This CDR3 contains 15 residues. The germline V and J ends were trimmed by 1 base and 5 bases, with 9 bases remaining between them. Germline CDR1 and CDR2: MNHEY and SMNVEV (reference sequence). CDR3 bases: TGTGCCAGCAGTTTATTGGGGGGAGATAATTCACCCCTCCACTTT. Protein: CASSLLGGDNSPLHF.

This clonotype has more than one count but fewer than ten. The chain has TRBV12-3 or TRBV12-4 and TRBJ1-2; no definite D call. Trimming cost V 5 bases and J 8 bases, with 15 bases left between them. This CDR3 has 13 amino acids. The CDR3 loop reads CASSPGEGSGYTF. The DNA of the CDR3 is TGTGCCAGCAGTCCCGGTGAAGGGTCCGGCTACACCTTC.

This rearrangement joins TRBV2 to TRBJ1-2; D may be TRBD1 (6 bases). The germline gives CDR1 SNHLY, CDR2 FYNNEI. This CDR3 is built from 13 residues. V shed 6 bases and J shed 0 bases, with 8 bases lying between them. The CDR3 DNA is TGTGCCAGCAGCTGGGACACTAACTATGGCTACACCTTC. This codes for CASSWDTNYGYTF.